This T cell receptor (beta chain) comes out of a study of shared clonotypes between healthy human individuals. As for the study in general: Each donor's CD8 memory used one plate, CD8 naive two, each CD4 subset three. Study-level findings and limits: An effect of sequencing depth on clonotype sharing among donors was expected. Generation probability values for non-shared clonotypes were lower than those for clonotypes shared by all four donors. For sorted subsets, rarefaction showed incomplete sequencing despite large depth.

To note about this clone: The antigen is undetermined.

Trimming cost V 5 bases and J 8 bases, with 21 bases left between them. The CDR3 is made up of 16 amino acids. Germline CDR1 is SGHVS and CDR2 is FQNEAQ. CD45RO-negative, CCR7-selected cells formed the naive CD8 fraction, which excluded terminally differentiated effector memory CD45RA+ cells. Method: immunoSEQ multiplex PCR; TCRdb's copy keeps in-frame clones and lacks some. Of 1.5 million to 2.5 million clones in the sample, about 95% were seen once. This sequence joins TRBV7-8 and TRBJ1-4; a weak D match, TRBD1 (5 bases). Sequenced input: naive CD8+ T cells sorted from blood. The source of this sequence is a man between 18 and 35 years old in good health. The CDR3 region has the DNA TGTGCCAGCAGCCATATGAGTTCCGGGGGAGGAGAAAAACTGTTTTTT. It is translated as CASSHMSSGGGEKLFF.